This TCR beta chain was documented in a study of blood T cell repertoires in COVID-19. Looking at the study overall: Acute-phase and convalescent COVID-19 samples originated in the United States, Italy and Spain. PBMCs, B-cell-depleted T cells, or T cells provided the cDNA or gDNA that made up the material.

This CDR3 contains 17 residues. With 3 bases removed from V and 3 bases from J, the gap between germline ends came to 20 bases. Germline V CDR1 and CDR2: MDHEN, SYDVKM. Data came from immunoSEQ multiplex PCR; TCRdb stores just in-frame clones and leaves some out. The sample has 230,000 or so clones, roughly 80% seen once. The sequenced sample consisted of peripheral blood. The genes are TRBV28 and TRBJ1-1; D possibly corresponds to TRBD1 (6 bases). This receptor was identified in a human donor in a cohort sampled during active COVID-19. CDR3: CASSFAGVLLFDTEAFF. The CDR3 nucleotides read TGTGCCAGCAGTTTTGCAGGGGTTTTATTATTTGACACTGAAGCTTTCTTT.